One and the same sample provided the 5 T cell receptor beta chains below, sequenced in a study of beta chain features in type 1 diabetes (dated by TCRdb to 2016 to 2019). These receptors lack a known antigen. Broad study findings and their caveats: In all four CD4+ subsets, TCRB CDR3 length was moderately but significantly shorter in type 1 diabetes patients.

Library prep was done by the immunoSEQ multiplex PCR assay. The entire amount of isolated RNA was reverse transcribed using the High Capacity cDNA Reverse Transcription Kit, so the sequenced TCRB transcripts were expressed ones. TCRdb took over this immuneACCESS table, retaining in-frame rearrangements with V and J assigned. Such tables are incomplete; in checked studies, under half of the missing clones stem from an unresolved V gene, and the remainder is unexplained. The sample table contains 600,000 to 750,000 clones; only one count was recorded for roughly 12% of them. Around 0.12% of the sample belongs to the ten largest clones. Input material: naive CD4+ T cells from blood. Taken with the paper, the label for cell subset or site translates to: true naive CD4+ T cells. The receptors originated from a man aged 30-40 years with type 1 diabetes.

This clone was detected only a few times. The chain carries TRBV11-2 and TRBJ2-1; unclear D gene. The length of the CDR3 is 11 residues. The germline V gene encodes CDR1 SGHAT and CDR2 FQNNGV. V shed 4 bases and J shed 7 bases, with 5 bases lying between them. The CDR3 sequence is CASSSLNEQFF. The CDR3 DNA is TGTGCCAGCAGCTCCTTAAATGAGCAGTTCTTC. Supplemented by reference TRBV11-2 and TRBJ2-1, the full variable domain reads EAGVAQSPRYKIIEKRQSVAFWCNPISGHATLYWYQQILGQGPKLLIQFQNNGVVDDSQLPKDRFSAERLKGVDSTLKIQPAKLEDSAVYLCASSSLNEQFFGPGTRLTVL.

A few counts support this clone. V gene TRBV5-6 combines with J gene TRBJ2-1; 8 nucleotides line up with TRBD1. With 1 base clipped from V and 8 bases from J, the junction kept 8 bases outside the gene matches. This CDR3 has 15 residues. Germline V lookup: CDR1 SGHDT, CDR2 YYEEEE. CDR3 sequence (DNA): TGTGCCAGCAGCTTGCTGGACAGGGAGTTCTATGAGCAGTTCTTC. Encoded protein: CASSLLDREFYEQFF.

This clone appeared a few times. This sequence joins TRBV2 and TRBJ2-4, with D uncertain. The germline gives CDR1 SNHLY, CDR2 FYNNEI. V shed 3 bases and J shed 3 bases, with 18 bases lying between them. This CDR3 is built from 17 residues. CDR3 in amino acids: CASSDMARSKIKNIQYF. In nucleotides, the CDR3 is TGTGCCAGCAGTGACATGGCTAGAAGTAAAATCAAAAACATTCAGTACTTC.

This clone was found once. V gene TRBV10-3 combines with J gene TRBJ1-1; tentatively, D is TRBD1 (6 bases). V was trimmed by 3 bases and J by 2 bases, leaving 13 bases between them. The CDR3 totals 15 residues. The germline V gene encodes CDR1 ENHRY and CDR2 SYGVKD. The CDR3 loop reads CAISEGGRGNTEAFF. DNA for the CDR3: TGTGCCATCAGTGAAGGGGGACGGGGAAACACTGAAGCTTTCTTT.

This CDR3 reads CASSLAAGQGSYEQYF. For the CDR3, the DNA is TGTGCCAGCAGCTTAGCCGCAGGTCAAGGCTCCTACGAGCAGTACTTC. The J gene is TRBJ2-7, the V gene TRBV11-3; D is ambiguous. V was trimmed by 1 base and J by 0 bases, leaving 13 bases between them. There are 16 residues in the CDR3. The V gene's germline CDR1 is SGHNT and CDR2 YENEEA.